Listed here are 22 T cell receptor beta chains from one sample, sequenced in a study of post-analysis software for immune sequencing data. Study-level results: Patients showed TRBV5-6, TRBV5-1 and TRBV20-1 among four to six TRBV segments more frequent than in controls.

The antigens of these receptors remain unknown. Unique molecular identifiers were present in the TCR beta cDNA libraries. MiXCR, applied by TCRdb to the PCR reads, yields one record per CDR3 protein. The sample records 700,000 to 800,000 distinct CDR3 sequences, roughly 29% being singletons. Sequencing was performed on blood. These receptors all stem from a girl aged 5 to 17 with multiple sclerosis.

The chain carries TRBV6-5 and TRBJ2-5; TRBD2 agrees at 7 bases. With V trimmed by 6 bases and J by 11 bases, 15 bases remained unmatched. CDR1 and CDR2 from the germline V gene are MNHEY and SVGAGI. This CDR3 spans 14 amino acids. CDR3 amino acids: CASREPGGSYKQYF. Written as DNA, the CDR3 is TGTGCCAGCAGAGAACCGGGAGGTTCCTACAAGCAGTACTTC.

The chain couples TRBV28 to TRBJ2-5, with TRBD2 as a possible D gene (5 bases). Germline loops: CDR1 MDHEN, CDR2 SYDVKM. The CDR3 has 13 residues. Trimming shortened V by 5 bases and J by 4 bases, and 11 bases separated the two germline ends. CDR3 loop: CASSPQDLETQYF. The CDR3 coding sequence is TGTGCCAGCAGTCCGCAGGACTTAGAGACCCAGTACTTC.

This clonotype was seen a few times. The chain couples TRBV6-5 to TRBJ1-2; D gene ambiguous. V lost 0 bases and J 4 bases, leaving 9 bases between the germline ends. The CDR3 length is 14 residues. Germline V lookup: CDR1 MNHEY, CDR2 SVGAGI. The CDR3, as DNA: TGTGCCAGCAGTTACTCAAACTTATTCTATGGCTACACCTTC. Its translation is CASSYSNLFYGYTF.

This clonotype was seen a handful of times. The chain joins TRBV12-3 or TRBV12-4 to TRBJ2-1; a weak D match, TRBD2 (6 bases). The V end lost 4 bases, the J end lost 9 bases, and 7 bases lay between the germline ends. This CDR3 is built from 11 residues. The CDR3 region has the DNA TGTGCCAGCAGTTCGGGGGTTGAGCAGTTCTTC. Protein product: CASSSGVEQFF.

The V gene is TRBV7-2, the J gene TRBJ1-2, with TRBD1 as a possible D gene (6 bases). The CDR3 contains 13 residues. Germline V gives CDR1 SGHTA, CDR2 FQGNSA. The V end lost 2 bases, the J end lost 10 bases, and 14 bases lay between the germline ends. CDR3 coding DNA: TGTGCCAGCAGCTTACCCACAACAGGGACCTACACCTTC. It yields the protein CASSLPTTGTYTF. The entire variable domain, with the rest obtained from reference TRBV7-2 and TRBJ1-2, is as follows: GAGVSQSPSNKVTEKGKDVELRCDPISGHTALYWYRQSLGQGLEFLIYFQGNSAPDKSGLPSDRFSAERTGGSVSTLTIQRTQQEDSAVYLCASSLPTTGTYTFGSGTRLTVV.

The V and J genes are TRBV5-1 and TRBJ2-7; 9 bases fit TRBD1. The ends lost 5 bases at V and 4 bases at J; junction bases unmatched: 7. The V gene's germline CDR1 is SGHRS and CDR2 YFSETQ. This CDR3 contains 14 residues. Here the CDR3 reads CASRPRDREYEQYF. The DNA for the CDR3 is TGCGCCAGCAGGCCGAGGGACAGGGAATACGAGCAGTACTTC.

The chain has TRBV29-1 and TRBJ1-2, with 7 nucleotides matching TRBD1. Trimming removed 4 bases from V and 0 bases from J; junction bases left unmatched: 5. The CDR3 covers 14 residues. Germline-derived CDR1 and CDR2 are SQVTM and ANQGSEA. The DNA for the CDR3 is TGCAGCGTTGTTGGGACAGTAGCTAACTATGGCTACACCTTC. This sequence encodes CSVVGTVANYGYTF.

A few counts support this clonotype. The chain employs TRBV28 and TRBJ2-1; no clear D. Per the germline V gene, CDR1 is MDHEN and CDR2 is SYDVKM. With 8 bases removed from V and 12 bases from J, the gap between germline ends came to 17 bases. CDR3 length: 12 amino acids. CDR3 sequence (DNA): TGTGCCAGCGGCCCCGGACGAACGGGGCAGTTCTTC. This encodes CASGPGRTGQFF.

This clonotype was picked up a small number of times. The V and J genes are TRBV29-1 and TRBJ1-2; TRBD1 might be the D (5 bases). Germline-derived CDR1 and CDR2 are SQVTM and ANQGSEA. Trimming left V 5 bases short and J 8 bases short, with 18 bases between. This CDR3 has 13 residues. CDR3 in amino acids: CSVKTEGSGGYTF. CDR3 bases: TGCAGCGTTAAGACAGAGGGCTCCGGCGGCTACACCTTC.

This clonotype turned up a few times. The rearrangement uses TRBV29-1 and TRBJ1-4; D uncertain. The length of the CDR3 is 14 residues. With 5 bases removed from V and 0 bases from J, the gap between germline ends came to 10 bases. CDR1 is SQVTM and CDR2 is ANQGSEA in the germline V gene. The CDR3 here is CSVLPESTNEKLFF. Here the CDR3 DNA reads TGCAGCGTTCTACCTGAGTCAACTAATGAAAAACTGTTTTTT.

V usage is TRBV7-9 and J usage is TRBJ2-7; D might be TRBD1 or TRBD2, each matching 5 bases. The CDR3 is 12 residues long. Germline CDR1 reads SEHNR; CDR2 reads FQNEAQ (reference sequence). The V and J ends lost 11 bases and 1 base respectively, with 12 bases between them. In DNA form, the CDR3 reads TGTGCCGGTGGTTGGGGGTCCTACGAGCAGTACTTC. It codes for CAGGWGSYEQYF.

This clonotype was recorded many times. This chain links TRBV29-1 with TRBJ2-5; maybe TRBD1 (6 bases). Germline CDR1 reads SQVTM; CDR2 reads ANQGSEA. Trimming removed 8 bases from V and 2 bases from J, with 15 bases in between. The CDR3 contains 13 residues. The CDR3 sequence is CSLTRTAQETQYF. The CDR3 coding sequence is TGCAGCCTTACCCGGACAGCTCAAGAGACCCAGTACTTC.

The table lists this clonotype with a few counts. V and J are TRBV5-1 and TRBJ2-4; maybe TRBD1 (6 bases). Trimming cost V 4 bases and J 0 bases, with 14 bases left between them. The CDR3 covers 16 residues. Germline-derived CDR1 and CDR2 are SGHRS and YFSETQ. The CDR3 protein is CASSPGQLLAKNIQYF. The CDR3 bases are TGCGCCAGCAGCCCAGGACAGTTACTAGCCAAAAACATTCAGTACTTC. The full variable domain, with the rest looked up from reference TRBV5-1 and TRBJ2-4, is KAGVTQTPRYLIKTRGQQVTLSCSPISGHRSVSWYQQTPGQGLQFLFEYFSETQRNKGNFPGRFSGRQFSNSRSEMNVSTLELGDSALYLCASSPGQLLAKNIQYFGAGTRLSVL.

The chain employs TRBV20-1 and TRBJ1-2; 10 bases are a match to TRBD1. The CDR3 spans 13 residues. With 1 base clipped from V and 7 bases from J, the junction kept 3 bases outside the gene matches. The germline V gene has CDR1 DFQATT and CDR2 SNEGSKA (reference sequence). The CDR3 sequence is CSARAGTGVGYTF. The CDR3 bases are TGCAGTGCTAGAGCCGGGACAGGGGTTGGCTACACCTTC.

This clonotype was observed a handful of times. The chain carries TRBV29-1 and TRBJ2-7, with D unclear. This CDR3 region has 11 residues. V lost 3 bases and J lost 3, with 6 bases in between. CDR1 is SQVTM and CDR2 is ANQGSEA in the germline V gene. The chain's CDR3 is CSVEWSYEQYF. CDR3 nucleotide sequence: TGCAGCGTTGAGTGGAGCTACGAGCAGTACTTC.

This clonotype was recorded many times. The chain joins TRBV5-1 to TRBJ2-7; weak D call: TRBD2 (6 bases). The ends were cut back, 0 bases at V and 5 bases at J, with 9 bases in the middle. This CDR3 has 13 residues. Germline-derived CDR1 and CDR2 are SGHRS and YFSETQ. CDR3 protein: CASSLAGGNEQYF. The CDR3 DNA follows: TGCGCCAGCAGCTTGGCCGGGGGAAACGAGCAGTACTTC.

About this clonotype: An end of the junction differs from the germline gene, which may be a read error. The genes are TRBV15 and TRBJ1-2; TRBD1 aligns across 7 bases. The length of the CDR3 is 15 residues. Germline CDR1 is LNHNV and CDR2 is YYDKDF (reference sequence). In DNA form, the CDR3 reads TGTACCACCAGCAGAGCGAGGACAGGCCTCTATGGCTACACCTTC. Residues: CTTSRARTGLYGYTF.

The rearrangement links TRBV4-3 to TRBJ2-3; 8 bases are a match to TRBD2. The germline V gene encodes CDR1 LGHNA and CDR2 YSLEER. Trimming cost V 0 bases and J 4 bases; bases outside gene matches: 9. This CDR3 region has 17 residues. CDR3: CASSQDSQREIPDTQYF. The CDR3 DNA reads TGCGCCAGCAGCCAAGATTCCCAGCGGGAGATTCCAGATACGCAGTATTTT.

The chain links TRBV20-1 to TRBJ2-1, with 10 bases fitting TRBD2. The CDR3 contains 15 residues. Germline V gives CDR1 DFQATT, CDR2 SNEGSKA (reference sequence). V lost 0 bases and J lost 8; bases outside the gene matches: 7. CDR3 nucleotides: TGCAGTGCTAGAGATCGGGTAGCGGGAGGTGATGAGCAGTTCTTC. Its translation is CSARDRVAGGDEQFF.

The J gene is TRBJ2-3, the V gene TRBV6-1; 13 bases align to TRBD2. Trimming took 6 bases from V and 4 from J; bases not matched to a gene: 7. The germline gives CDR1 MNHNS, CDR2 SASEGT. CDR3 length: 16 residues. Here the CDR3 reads CASRGLAGVWSDTQYF. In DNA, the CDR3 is TGTGCCAGCAGAGGACTAGCGGGAGTTTGGTCAGATACGCAGTATTTT.

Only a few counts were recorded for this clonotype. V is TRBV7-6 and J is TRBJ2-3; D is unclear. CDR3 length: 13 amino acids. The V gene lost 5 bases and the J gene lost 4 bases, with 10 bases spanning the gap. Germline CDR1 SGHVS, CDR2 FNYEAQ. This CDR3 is CASSPARADTQYF. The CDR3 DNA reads TGTGCCAGCAGCCCCGCTAGGGCAGATACGCAGTATTTT.

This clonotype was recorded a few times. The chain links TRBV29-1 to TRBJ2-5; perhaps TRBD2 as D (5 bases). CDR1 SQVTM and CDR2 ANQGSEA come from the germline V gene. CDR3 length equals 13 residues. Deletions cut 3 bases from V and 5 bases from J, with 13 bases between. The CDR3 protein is CSVERVIGETQYF. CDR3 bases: TGCAGCGTTGAGAGGGTCATCGGGGAGACCCAGTACTTC.